The TCR beta chain described here comes from a study of graft-versus-host responses after intestinal transplantation. TCRdb keeps only in-frame clones here, not all; method: immunoSEQ multiplex PCR. Among 75,000 to 100,000 clones listed, roughly 82% were seen once. Germline V gene lookup returns CDR1 MDHEN and CDR2 SYDVKM. After removal of 2 bases from V and 1 base from J, the junction contained 12 bases not matched to a gene. The CDR3 has 19 amino acids. The clonotype was recovered from a human patient who received an intestinal transplant, so some T cells may come from the graft donor. The chain links TRBV28 to TRBJ2-3; 10 bases are a match to TRBD1. The sequences come from PBMCs, collected 255 days after intestinal transplant. The CDR3 DNA reads TGTGCCAGCAGTTTAGGGTTATCCACCGGGACAGGGGGCACAGATACGCAGTATTTT. Protein: CASSLGLSTGTGGTDTQYF.